This T cell receptor beta chain stems from a study of PD-1 blockade in classical Hodgkin lymphoma. V was shortened by 2 bases and J by 2 bases, with 0 bases between the two germline ends. Germline V gives CDR1 SGHNT, CDR2 YYREEE (reference sequence). CDR3 length: 11 amino acids. In every patient, relapse followed autologous stem cell transplantation, while exposure to brentuximab vedotin differed. Assay: immunoSEQ multiplex PCR; the TCRdb copy retains only in-frame clones and omits some. The profile shows roughly 150,000 clones, around 84% of them singletons. The sample here was peripheral blood mononuclear cells (PBMCs), taken before the second cycle of nivolumab. The source of this sequence is a human donor with classical Hodgkin lymphoma. The chain has TRBV5-4 and TRBJ2-3, with D unresolved. The CDR3 coding sequence is TGTGCCAGCAGCTTCACAGATACGCAGTATTTT. It is translated as CASSFTDTQYF.